The sequence of this T cell receptor beta chain was determined in a study of blood T cell repertoires in COVID-19. Study summary: Samples representing acute and convalescent COVID-19 were sourced from the United States, Italy and Spain. The analysed material was cDNA or gDNA that came from T cells, B-cell-depleted T cells, or PBMCs.

In the original processing: How many nucleated cells were present was estimated from reference gene primer amplification. Some clones are missing from TCRdb's copy, which holds only in-frame ones; the method was immunoSEQ multiplex PCR. Clonal size and the V and J genes are those of that table, whereas D and trimming came from the DNA. The data contain 15,000 to 20,000 clones, approximately 90% of them singletons. Germline V gives CDR1 LNHDA, CDR2 SQIVND (reference sequence). V lost 4 bases to trimming and J lost 7 bases; unmatched junction nucleotides: 6. This CDR3 is built from 15 residues. This chain uses TRBV19 with TRBJ1-6, with TRBD1 matching 8 bases. The sample taken for sequencing was peripheral blood. The origin of this receptor is a human donor with active COVID-19. The donor label of this sample is uncertain. The CDR3 DNA is TGTGCCAGTAGTAATCAGGGGGCTGGGAATTCACCCCTCCACTTT. This translates into CASSNQGAGNSPLHF.